This T cell receptor beta chain is drawn from a study of shared clonotypes between healthy human individuals. At the level of the study: CD4 naive cells filled three plates per donor, CD4 memory three, CD8 naive two and CD8 memory one.

Donation came from healthy HIV-negative adults that had no recent acute infections or vaccinations. The CDR3 loop spans 15 amino acids. V lost 6 bases and J 0 bases, leaving 15 bases between the germline ends. Per the germline V gene, CDR1 is KGHSH and CDR2 is LQKENI. In the original analysis: Owing to the provision of junction-only sequences devoid of quality scores by immunoSEQ, filtering differed. Profiled with immunoSEQ multiplex PCR; TCRdb holds only in-frame clones, not every one. V, J and clone size derive from that table, while D and trimming were established from the DNA sequence. Of roughly 2.4 million clones listed, approximately 94% were seen once; the top ten hold roughly 0.13%.

The sequence derives from a man between 18 and 35 years old in good health. The sample taken for sequencing was naive CD4+ T cells sorted from blood. Indicated subset: CD45RA+ positively selected. This sequence joins TRBV18 and TRBJ2-7; tentatively, D is TRBD1 (8 bases). For the CDR3, the DNA is TGTGCCAGCTCTGGAACAGGGGGGGACTCCTACGAGCAGTACTTC. Amino acids: CASSGTGGDSYEQYF.